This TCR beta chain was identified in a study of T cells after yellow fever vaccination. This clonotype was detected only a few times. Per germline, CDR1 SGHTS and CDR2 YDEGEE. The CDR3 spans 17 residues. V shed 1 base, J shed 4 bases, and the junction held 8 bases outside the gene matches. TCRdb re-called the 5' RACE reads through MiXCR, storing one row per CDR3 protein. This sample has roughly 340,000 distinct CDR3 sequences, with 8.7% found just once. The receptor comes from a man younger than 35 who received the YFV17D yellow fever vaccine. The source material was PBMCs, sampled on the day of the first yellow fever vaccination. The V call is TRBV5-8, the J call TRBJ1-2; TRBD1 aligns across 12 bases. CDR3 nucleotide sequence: TGTGCCAGCAGCTTGTTTGGGACAGGGGGCGCAGGCTATGGCTACACCTTC. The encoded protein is CASSLFGTGGAGYGYTF. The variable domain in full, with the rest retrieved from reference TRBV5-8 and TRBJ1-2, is EAGVTQSPTHLIKTRGQQATLRCSPISGHTSVYWYQQALGLGLQFLLWYDEGEERNRGNFPPRFSGRQFPNYSSELNVNALELEDSALYLCASSLFGTGGAGYGYTFGSGTRLTVV.